These T cell receptor beta chains were read from a single sample in a study of blood T cells in healthy people across ages. Using its own MiXCR run on the 5' RACE reads, TCRdb lists one record per CDR3 protein. The sample records approximately 1,700,000 distinct CDR3 sequences, more than 35% being singletons. The source material was blood. All receptors derive from a human donor in good health. Both conserved end residues are part of each CDR3. A D gene is named only where the DNA matches it firmly. Clone size is given for some rows only: seen once, a few or many times, or a class if the clone is expanded.

v_gene,len,j_gene,d_gene,abundance,CDR3aa,CDR3nt
TRBV28,15,TRBJ2-7,TRBD1,NA,CASSLWGQSSYEQYF,TGTGCCAGCAGTTTATGGGGACAGAGCTCCTACGAGCAGTACTTC
TRBV2,12,TRBJ1-5,NA,few,CASKEPNQPQHF,TGTGCCAGCAAGGAACCAAATCAGCCCCAGCATTTT
TRBV7-2,14,TRBJ1-2,NA,many,CASSSSTINYGYTF,TGTGCCAGCAGCTCCAGCACTATTAACTATGGCTACACCTTC
TRBV20-1,13,TRBJ1-2,NA,few,CSARAGVGYGYTF,TGCAGTGCTAGGGCGGGAGTCGGCTATGGCTACACCTTC
TRBV7-2,15,TRBJ1-2,TRBD1,few,CASSPQGQGAEGYTF,TGTGCCAGCAGCCCCCAGGGCCAGGGGGCCGAGGGCTACACCTTC
TRBV12-3/TRBV12-4,12,TRBJ2-3,NA,NA,CASSLSGATQYF,TGTGCCAGCAGTTTATCGGGGGCTACGCAGTATTTT
TRBV27,16,TRBJ2-5,TRBD1,few,CASSLLTGNSGETQYF,TGTGCCAGCAGTTTATTGACAGGGAACAGTGGAGAGACCCAGTACTTC
TRBV6-6,15,TRBJ2-1,NA,few,CASSYRGAKYNEQFF,TGTGCCAGCAGTTATCGGGGGGCGAAGTACAATGAGCAGTTCTTC
TRBV5-1,15,TRBJ2-5,NA,NA,CASSSMGSTGETQYF,TGCGCCAGCAGCTCCATGGGGAGTACGGGGGAGACCCAGTACTTC
TRBV6-2/TRBV6-3,15,TRBJ2-4,NA,NA,CASGYRSGAKNIQYF,TGTGCCAGCGGTTACCGCTCCGGGGCCAAAAACATTCAGTACTTC
TRBV10-3,14,TRBJ2-7,NA,few,CATGPTEEPYEQYF,TGTGCCACGGGACCGACAGAGGAGCCCTACGAGCAGTACTTC
TRBV29-1,14,TRBJ2-3,NA,NA,CSVGRVLRPDTQYF,TGCAGCGTTGGCAGGGTCTTACGGCCAGATACGCAGTATTTT
TRBV4-1,15,TRBJ1-5,TRBD1,few,CASSQDRAGGQPQHF,TGCGCCAGCAGCCAAGACAGGGCAGGGGGTCAGCCCCAGCATTTT
TRBV6-6,14,TRBJ1-2,TRBD1,few,CASSYSRDSYGYTF,TGTGCCAGCAGTTATAGTCGGGACAGCTATGGCTACACCTTC